A selection of T cell receptor beta chains follows, all from one sample in a study of cytomegalovirus exposure and HLA in healthy donors. Sequencing used immunoSEQ multiplex PCR; TCRdb keeps in-frame clones, though not all of them. The sample gives about 120,000 clones, around 87% of which show up once; more than 5% is in the top ten. The sample consisted of PBMCs. These receptors all stem from a woman aged 18-29 years in good health and CMV-seropositive. Each CDR3 is given with its conserved first and last residue. The D gene is left open where the match is weak. Some rows mark clone size as missing; the rest say once, few, many or name a class of expanded clone.

d_gene: TRBD2
v_gene: TRBV27
abundance: NA
j_gene: TRBJ2-1
CDR3nt: TGTGCCAGCGAGGTAGGTCTGGCGGGAGGGCGCCGACAAAAGTACAATGAGCAGTTCTTC
CDR3aa: CASEVGLAGGRRQKYNEQFF

d_gene: NA
v_gene: TRBV6-6
abundance: NA
j_gene: TRBJ1-2
CDR3nt: TGTGCCAGCAGTTACACCAGTGCCGGCTACACCTTC
CDR3aa: CASSYTSAGYTF

d_gene: TRBD1
v_gene: TRBV7-9
abundance: NA
j_gene: TRBJ2-7
CDR3nt: TGTGCCAGCAATTCACAGGGGCAGAACTACGAGCAGTACTTC
CDR3aa: CASNSQGQNYEQYF

d_gene: TRBD2
v_gene: TRBV29-1
abundance: NA
j_gene: TRBJ2-3
CDR3nt: TGCAGCGTTACCCGGGGGGGCACCACAGATACGCAGTATTTT
CDR3aa: CSVTRGGTTDTQYF

d_gene: NA
v_gene: TRBV9
abundance: NA
j_gene: TRBJ1-1
CDR3nt: TGTGCCAGCAGCGTAGGTCAGACAAACACTGAAGCTTTCTTT
CDR3aa: CASSVGQTNTEAFF

d_gene: NA
v_gene: TRBV30
abundance: NA
j_gene: TRBJ2-1
CDR3nt: TGTGCCTGGAGTGTCTTCGGGAATGAGCAGTTCTTC
CDR3aa: CAWSVFGNEQFF

d_gene: NA
v_gene: TRBV5-1
abundance: NA
j_gene: TRBJ2-1
CDR3nt: TGCGCCAGCAGCCCAGATTACAATGAGCAGTTCTTC
CDR3aa: CASSPDYNEQFF

d_gene: TRBD1
v_gene: TRBV7-8
abundance: NA
j_gene: TRBJ1-3
CDR3nt: TGTGCCAGCAGCTTAGAGGGGACAGGGTTTCGTGGAAACACCATATATTTT
CDR3aa: CASSLEGTGFRGNTIYF

d_gene: TRBD1
v_gene: TRBV5-1
abundance: NA
j_gene: TRBJ1-6
CDR3nt: TGCGCCAGCAGCTTGTCCGTCCCGACAGGGAACAATTCACCCCTCCACTTT
CDR3aa: CASSLSVPTGNNSPLHF

d_gene: NA
v_gene: TRBV2
abundance: NA
j_gene: TRBJ1-1
CDR3nt: TGTGCCAGCAGTATACAGAGCTTAGGCACTGAAGCTTTCTTT
CDR3aa: CASSIQSLGTEAFF

d_gene: TRBD1
v_gene: TRBV7-9
abundance: NA
j_gene: TRBJ2-7
CDR3nt: TGTGCCAGCAGTTATACTACAGGGGCGGTCTACGAGCAGTACTTC
CDR3aa: CASSYTTGAVYEQYF

d_gene: TRBD1
v_gene: TRBV6-6
abundance: NA
j_gene: TRBJ1-5
CDR3nt: TGTGCCAGCAGTTACTCGTATGGGACAGCCGTCCAGCCCCAGCATTTT
CDR3aa: CASSYSYGTAVQPQHF

d_gene: NA
v_gene: TRBV4-1
abundance: once
j_gene: TRBJ1-1
CDR3nt: TGCGCCAGCAGCCAGGCCGGGGTGAACACTGAAGCTTTCTTT
CDR3aa: CASSQAGVNTEAFF

d_gene: NA
v_gene: TRBV28
abundance: NA
j_gene: TRBJ1-5
CDR3nt: TGTGCCAGCAGGGCACAGGGACATAGCAATCAGCCCCAGCATTTT
CDR3aa: CASRAQGHSNQPQHF

d_gene: NA
v_gene: TRBV2
abundance: once
j_gene: TRBJ1-5
CDR3nt: TGTGCCAGCAGTGTTGGGGCGGGGGTCGGCAATCAGCCCCAGCATTTT
CDR3aa: CASSVGAGVGNQPQHF

d_gene: NA
v_gene: TRBV18
abundance: NA
j_gene: TRBJ2-3
CDR3nt: TGTGCCAGCTCACCGAACCGGGATACGCAGTATTTT
CDR3aa: CASSPNRDTQYF

d_gene: NA
v_gene: TRBV15
abundance: NA
j_gene: TRBJ1-5
CDR3nt: TGTGCCACCAGCTTCCAAAGGGGCCGGTCCTATAGCAATCAGCCCCAGCATTTT
CDR3aa: CATSFQRGRSYSNQPQHF

d_gene: NA
v_gene: TRBV12-5
abundance: NA
j_gene: TRBJ2-1
CDR3nt: TGTGCTAGTGGTCCTCGGAGGGCCACCTTCAATGAGCAGTTCTTC
CDR3aa: CASGPRRATFNEQFF

d_gene: NA
v_gene: TRBV5-4
abundance: once
j_gene: TRBJ1-4
CDR3nt: TGTGCCAGCAGCAAGGAGTTTGGTGAAAAACTGTTTTTT
CDR3aa: CASSKEFGEKLFF

d_gene: NA
v_gene: TRBV15
abundance: few
j_gene: TRBJ2-7
CDR3nt: TGTGCCACCAGCAGAGATCAAGAGGGGGACTACGAGCAGTACTTC
CDR3aa: CATSRDQEGDYEQYF

d_gene: TRBD2
v_gene: TRBV29-1
abundance: NA
j_gene: TRBJ2-3
CDR3nt: TGCAGCGTCGCGGGGGGCACAGATACGCAGTATTTT
CDR3aa: CSVAGGTDTQYF

d_gene: NA
v_gene: TRBV2
abundance: NA
j_gene: TRBJ2-3
CDR3nt: TGTGCCAGCAGTGCCTTGGGAGGCAACACAGATACGCAGTATTTT
CDR3aa: CASSALGGNTDTQYF

d_gene: TRBD2
v_gene: TRBV7-9
abundance: once
j_gene: TRBJ2-5
CDR3nt: TGTGCCAGCAGAGATGGGGACTACCCGGGGGAAGAGACCCAGTACTTC
CDR3aa: CASRDGDYPGEETQYF

d_gene: NA
v_gene: TRBV6-1
abundance: NA
j_gene: TRBJ1-4
CDR3nt: TGTGCCAGCAGTGCTAGTTGGGGGCGGGCTAATGAAAAACTGTTTTTT
CDR3aa: CASSASWGRANEKLFF

d_gene: TRBD1
v_gene: TRBV30
abundance: NA
j_gene: TRBJ2-7
CDR3nt: TGTGCCGTCGAAACCGGGACAGGGGGCTACGAGCAGTACTTC
CDR3aa: CAVETGTGGYEQYF

d_gene: TRBD2
v_gene: TRBV15
abundance: NA
j_gene: TRBJ2-7
CDR3nt: TGTGCCACCAGCAGAAAACTAGCGGCTGTTTCCTACGAGCAGTACTTC
CDR3aa: CATSRKLAAVSYEQYF

d_gene: NA
v_gene: TRBV28
abundance: once
j_gene: TRBJ1-2
CDR3nt: TGTGCCAGCAGTTTAAAGGCAGGCGTCTATGGCTACACCTTC
CDR3aa: CASSLKAGVYGYTF

d_gene: NA
v_gene: TRBV5-1
abundance: NA
j_gene: TRBJ1-1
CDR3nt: TGCGCCAGCAGCTTGGCCGCGGGGCGCACTGAAGCTTTCTTT
CDR3aa: CASSLAAGRTEAFF

d_gene: TRBD1
v_gene: TRBV7-2
abundance: NA
j_gene: TRBJ2-7
CDR3nt: TGTGCCAGCAGCTTAACACGGGACAGGGGTAACGAGCAGTACTTC
CDR3aa: CASSLTRDRGNEQYF

d_gene: NA
v_gene: TRBV4-1
abundance: NA
j_gene: TRBJ1-1
CDR3nt: TGCGCCAGCAGCCAACGGTTCGGAGTCAACACTGAAGCTTTCTTT
CDR3aa: CASSQRFGVNTEAFF

d_gene: NA
v_gene: TRBV25-1
abundance: NA
j_gene: TRBJ2-7
CDR3nt: TGTGCCAGCAGTGATCAGTACAGATCCTACGAGCAGTACTTC
CDR3aa: CASSDQYRSYEQYF

d_gene: NA
v_gene: TRBV4-2
abundance: NA
j_gene: TRBJ2-2
CDR3nt: TGTGCCAGCAGCCAAGATGTCAGAAAATCGAACACCGGGGAGCTGTTTTTT
CDR3aa: CASSQDVRKSNTGELFF

d_gene: TRBD1
v_gene: TRBV19
abundance: NA
j_gene: TRBJ2-3
CDR3nt: TGTGCCAGTAGTATGTATGGGACAGGGACAGATACGCAGTATTTT
CDR3aa: CASSMYGTGTDTQYF

d_gene: TRBD2
v_gene: TRBV19
abundance: NA
j_gene: TRBJ2-1
CDR3nt: TGTGCCAGTAGTATAAAGTCCACGAGCGGGGGGAGCTCCTACAATGAGCAGTTCTTC
CDR3aa: CASSIKSTSGGSSYNEQFF

d_gene: NA
v_gene: TRBV30
abundance: few
j_gene: TRBJ1-2
CDR3nt: TGTGCCTGGAATTCCCGGGTTGATGGCTACACCTTC
CDR3aa: CAWNSRVDGYTF

d_gene: NA
v_gene: TRBV11-1
abundance: NA
j_gene: TRBJ2-3
CDR3nt: TGTGCCAGCAGCTTCTCAGGACTCAACACAGATACGCAGTATTTT
CDR3aa: CASSFSGLNTDTQYF

d_gene: NA
v_gene: TRBV5-1
abundance: NA
j_gene: TRBJ1-6
CDR3nt: TGCGCCAGCAGCTTGTTTGCAGGGTCGAATTCACCCCTCCACTTT
CDR3aa: CASSLFAGSNSPLHF

d_gene: TRBD2
v_gene: TRBV6-4
abundance: NA
j_gene: TRBJ2-2
CDR3nt: TGTGCCAGCAGTGACTCCCTGCTAGCGGGAGATAACGGGGAGCTGTTTTTT
CDR3aa: CASSDSLLAGDNGELFF

d_gene: TRBD1
v_gene: TRBV7-9
abundance: NA
j_gene: TRBJ1-1
CDR3nt: TGTGCCAGCAGACAAACAGGGGGCGGTGAAGCTTTCTTT
CDR3aa: CASRQTGGGEAFF

d_gene: TRBD1
v_gene: TRBV9
abundance: NA
j_gene: TRBJ1-4
CDR3nt: TGTGCCAGCAGCGGGGGACAGGGTGCTGAAAAACTGTTTTTT
CDR3aa: CASSGGQGAEKLFF

d_gene: TRBD1
v_gene: TRBV13
abundance: NA
j_gene: TRBJ2-5
CDR3nt: TGTGCCAGCAGCTTAGGCGGCAGGGGACAGGTAGAGACCCAGTACTTC
CDR3aa: CASSLGGRGQVETQYF

d_gene: TRBD2
v_gene: TRBV6-5
abundance: NA
j_gene: TRBJ2-2
CDR3nt: TGTGCCAGTAGCGGGACCGGGGAGCTGTTTTTT
CDR3aa: CASSGTGELFF

d_gene: TRBD1
v_gene: TRBV2
abundance: NA
j_gene: TRBJ2-7
CDR3nt: TGTGCCAGCAGTGAGGACAGGGGGAACAACGAGCAGTACTTC
CDR3aa: CASSEDRGNNEQYF

d_gene: NA
v_gene: TRBV6-5
abundance: NA
j_gene: TRBJ1-2
CDR3nt: TGTGCCAGCACAAATGGGGAGGATGGCTACACCTTC
CDR3aa: CASTNGEDGYTF

d_gene: TRBD1
v_gene: TRBV6-1
abundance: NA
j_gene: TRBJ2-1
CDR3nt: TGTGCCAGCAGTGGGAGGGACAGGGGGCGGAATGAGCAGTTCTTC
CDR3aa: CASSGRDRGRNEQFF